The clone carrying this TCR beta chain occurred once. What it recognizes is unknown. A single base separates this from a much larger clone, so it may be a read error. Healthy Caucasians from Russia aged roughly 6 to 95 served as donors. RNA extraction gave at least 5.5 micrograms of total RNA per sample. Germline V gene data show CDR1 as KGHDR and CDR2 as SFDVKD. The length of the CDR3 is 13 residues. The data originate from a study of blood T cells in healthy people across ages. Study results and caveats: The diversity estimates, figures obtained from one million T cells, were considered underestimates. There were more naive CD4+ cells and higher diversity in long-lived donors than in aged donors.

The second PCR ran about 6 to 12 cycles with a sample-barcoded 5' primer and J-beta primers. TCRdb reanalysed the 5' RACE reads using MiXCR and keeps one entry per CDR3 protein. The sample records roughly 1,700,000 distinct CDR3 sequences, 25% to 30% being singletons. The sample comprised blood. This clonotype originated in a woman aged 25 to 39 in good health. This rearrangement joins TRBV24-1 to TRBJ2-1, with a weak D call TRBD2 (7 bases). The CDR3 bases are TGTACCACGGGGGGCGGGAGTGGCCATGAGCAGTTCTTC. Translation: CTTGGGSGHEQFF.